This TCR beta chain is from a study of CD8 T cells in Susac syndrome. The CDR3 is made up of 13 amino acids. With 6 bases clipped from V and 5 bases from J, the junction kept 3 bases outside the gene matches. Germline V gene data show CDR1 as MNHEY and CDR2 as SVGAGI. Roughly 0.45 to 1 ug RNA was reverse transcribed with random hexamers. One entry per CDR3 protein results from TCRdb running MiXCR on the immunoSEQ multiplex PCR reads. The sample has some 200,000 distinct CDR3 sequences, more than 85% seen once. The chain uses TRBV6-5 and TRBJ2-7; TRBD2 agrees at 11 bases. Sequences were obtained from CD8+ T cells from PBMCs. This receptor was obtained from a human donor with multiple sclerosis. The chain's CDR3 is CASSETSGNEQYF. The DNA for the CDR3 is TGTGCCAGCAGCGAGACTAGCGGGAACGAGCAGTACTTC.